A selection of T cell receptor beta chains follows, all from one sample in a study of tumor-infiltrating lymphocytes in primary liver carcinoma. TCRdb ran MiXCR on the multiplex PCR reads and lists one entry per CDR3 protein. The table includes almost 45,000 distinct CDR3 sequences, roughly 77% detected once. Sample: tumor-adjacent normal liver tissue. The receptors were sampled from a woman between 25 and 40 years old with primary liver carcinoma and hepatitis B virus infection. Both conserved end residues are trimmed from each CDR3. The order of the fields is CDR3 protein, clone size, V gene. Size is omitted from some rows. Given values are once, few, many or a class for expanded clones.

ASSITGGNSGNTIY | many | TRBV28
ASIEGGSNTGELF | NA | TRBV6-1
ANSQDAGSPYNEQF | NA | TRBV4-3
ARSLLAGVTDTQY | NA | TRBV7-3
ASSFRGYEQY | NA | TRBV11-2
ASCKSEQY | NA | TRBV7-9
ASRKPELAGANEQF | NA | TRBV6-2/TRBV6-3
ATREDTTSGNTIY | NA | TRBV11-2
ASSLNGNSPLH | many | TRBV5-6
ASRWDSSPIHEQY | NA | TRBV7-4
SALRDYNEQF | medium-sized | TRBV29-1
AGRTTTATQY | NA | TRBV12-3/TRBV12-4
VSRLAGEYQETQY | NA | TRBV7-8
SVEGGGQTHVYT | NA | TRBV29-1
ASSIRVEAF | many | TRBV28
ASGYANPADTQY | NA | TRBV6-6
ASSLAQDRGCRELF | NA | TRBV11-2
SARTDLTGKLF | NA | TRBV29-1
ASSQDPLTSGRVVTTDTQY | once | TRBV4-3
ASSLGFGSGAGGTDTHY | NA | TRBV11-3
ASIQRSTGELF | many | TRBV7-9
ASSSRGLSYVQY | NA | TRBV7-9